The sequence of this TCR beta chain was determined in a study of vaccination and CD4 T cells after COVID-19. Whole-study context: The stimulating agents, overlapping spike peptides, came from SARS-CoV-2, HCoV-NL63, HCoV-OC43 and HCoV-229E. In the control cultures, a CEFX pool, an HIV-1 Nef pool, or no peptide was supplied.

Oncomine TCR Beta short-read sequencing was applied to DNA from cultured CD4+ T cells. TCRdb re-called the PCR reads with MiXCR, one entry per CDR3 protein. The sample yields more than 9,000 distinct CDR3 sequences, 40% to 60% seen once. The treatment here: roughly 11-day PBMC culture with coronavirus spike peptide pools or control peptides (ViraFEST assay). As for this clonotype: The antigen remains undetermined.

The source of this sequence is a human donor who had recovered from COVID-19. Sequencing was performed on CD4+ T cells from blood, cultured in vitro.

This CDR3 reads CASSLPPAHADEKLFF. CDR3 sequence (DNA): TGTGCCAGCAGTTTACCCCCGGCCCATGCGGATGAAAAACTGTTTTTT. The chain combines TRBV28 with TRBJ1-4; no clear D. The V end was cut by 2 bases, the J end by 6 bases, with 16 bases between. This CDR3 is 16 amino acids long. The germline V gene has CDR1 MDHEN and CDR2 SYDVKM.